This TCR beta chain was identified in a study of CXCR3-negative and CXCR3-positive naive CD8 T cells. Background on the study: The TRB read total, some 150 million, broke down to about 1.5 +/- 0.3 million reads per library.

Study-wide results and limits: Compared with CXCR3-negative naive cells, CXCR3-positive naive cells showed more hydrophobic TRB CDR3s. Memory CD8+ cells showed much lower diversity, while both naive subsets were comparably high.

Comments on this clonotype: Its target is unknown.

UMI-labeled 5' RACE yielded the TRB cDNA libraries. TCRdb reanalyzed the 5' RACE reads, giving one entry per CDR3 protein sequence and no DNA. In total, the table holds some 130,000 distinct CDR3 sequences. Germline V gene lookup returns CDR1 SGHRS and CDR2 YFSETQ. The CDR3 sequence is 15 residues long. This TCR came from a human donor in good health. Some clones in this sample may be carry-over from other donors' samples. The chain links TRBV5-1 to TRBJ2-7; TCRdb names TRBD1, which stays unverified in the absence of DNA. The sequenced material came from naive CXCR3- CD8+ T cells from blood. Subset specified: CD45RO-CCR7+CD27+CD95- naive CD8+ T cells lacking CXCR3 (TNR3-). The CDR3 spells CASSHPGTGNYEQYF.